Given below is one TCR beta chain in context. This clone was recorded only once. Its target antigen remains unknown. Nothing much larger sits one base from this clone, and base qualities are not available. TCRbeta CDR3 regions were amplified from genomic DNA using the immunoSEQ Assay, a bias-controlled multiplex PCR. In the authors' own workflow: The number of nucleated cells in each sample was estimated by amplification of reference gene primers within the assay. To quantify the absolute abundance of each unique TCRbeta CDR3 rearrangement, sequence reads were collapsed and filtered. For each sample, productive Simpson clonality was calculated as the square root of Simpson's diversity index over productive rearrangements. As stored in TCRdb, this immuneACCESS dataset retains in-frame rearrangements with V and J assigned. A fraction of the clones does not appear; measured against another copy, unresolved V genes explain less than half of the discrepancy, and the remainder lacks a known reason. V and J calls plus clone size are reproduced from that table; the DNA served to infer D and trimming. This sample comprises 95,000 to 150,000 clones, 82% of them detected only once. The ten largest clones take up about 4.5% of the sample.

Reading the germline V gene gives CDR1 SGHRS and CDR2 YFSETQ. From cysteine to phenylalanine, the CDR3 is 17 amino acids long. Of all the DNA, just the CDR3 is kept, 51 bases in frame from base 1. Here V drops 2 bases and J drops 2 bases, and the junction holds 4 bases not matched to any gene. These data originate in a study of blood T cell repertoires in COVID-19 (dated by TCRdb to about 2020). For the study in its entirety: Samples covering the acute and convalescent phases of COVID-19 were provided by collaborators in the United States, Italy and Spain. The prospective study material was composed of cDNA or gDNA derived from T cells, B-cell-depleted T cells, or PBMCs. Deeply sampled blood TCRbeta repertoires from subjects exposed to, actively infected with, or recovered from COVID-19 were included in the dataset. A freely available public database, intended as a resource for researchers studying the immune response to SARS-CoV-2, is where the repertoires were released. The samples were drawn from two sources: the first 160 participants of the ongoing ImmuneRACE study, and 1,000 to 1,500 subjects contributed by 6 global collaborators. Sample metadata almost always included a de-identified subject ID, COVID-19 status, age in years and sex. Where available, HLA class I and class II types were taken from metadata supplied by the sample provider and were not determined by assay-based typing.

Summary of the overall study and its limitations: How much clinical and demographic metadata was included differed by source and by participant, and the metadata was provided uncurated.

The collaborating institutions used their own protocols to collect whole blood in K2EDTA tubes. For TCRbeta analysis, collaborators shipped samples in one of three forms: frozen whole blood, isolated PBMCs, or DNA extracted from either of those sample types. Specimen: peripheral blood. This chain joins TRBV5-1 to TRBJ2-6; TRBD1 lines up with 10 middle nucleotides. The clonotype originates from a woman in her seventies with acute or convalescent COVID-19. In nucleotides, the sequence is TGCGCCAGCAGCTTAGAGACAGGGGGCGCTGGGGCCAACGTCCTGACTTTC. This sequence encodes CASSLETGGAGANVLTF.